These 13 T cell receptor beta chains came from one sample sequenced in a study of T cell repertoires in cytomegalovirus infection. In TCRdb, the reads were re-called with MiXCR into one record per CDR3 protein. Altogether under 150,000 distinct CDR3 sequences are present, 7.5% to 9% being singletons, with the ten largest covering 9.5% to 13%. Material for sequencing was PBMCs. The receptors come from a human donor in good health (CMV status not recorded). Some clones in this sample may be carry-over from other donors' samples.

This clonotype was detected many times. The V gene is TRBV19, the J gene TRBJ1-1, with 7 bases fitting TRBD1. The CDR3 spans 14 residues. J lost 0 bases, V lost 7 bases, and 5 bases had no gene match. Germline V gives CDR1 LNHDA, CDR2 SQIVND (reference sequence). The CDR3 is CASKDRLMNTEAFF. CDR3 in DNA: TGTGCCAGTAAGGACAGGCTCATGAACACTGAAGCTTTCTTT.

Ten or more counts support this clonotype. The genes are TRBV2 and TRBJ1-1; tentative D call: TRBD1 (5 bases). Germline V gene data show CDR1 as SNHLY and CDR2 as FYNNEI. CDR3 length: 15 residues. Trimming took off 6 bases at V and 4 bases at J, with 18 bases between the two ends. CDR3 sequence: CASRQMAGTGTEAFF. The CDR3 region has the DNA TGTGCCAGCAGGCAGATGGCAGGGACCGGCACTGAAGCTTTCTTT.

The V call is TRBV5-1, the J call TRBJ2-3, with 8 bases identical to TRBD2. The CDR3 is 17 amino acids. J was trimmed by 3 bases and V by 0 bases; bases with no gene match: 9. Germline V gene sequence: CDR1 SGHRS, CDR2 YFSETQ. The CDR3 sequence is CASSLVGRGATTDTQYF. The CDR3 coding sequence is TGCGCCAGCAGCTTGGTAGGGCGGGGGGCCACAACAGATACGCAGTATTTT.

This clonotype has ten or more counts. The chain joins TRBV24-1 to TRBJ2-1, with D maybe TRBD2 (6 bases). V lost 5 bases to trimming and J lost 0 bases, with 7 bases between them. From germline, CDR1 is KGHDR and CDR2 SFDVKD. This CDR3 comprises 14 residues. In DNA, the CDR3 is TGTGCCACCAGTGTGGGGGGCTCCTACAATGAGCAGTTCTTC. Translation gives CATSVGGSYNEQFF.

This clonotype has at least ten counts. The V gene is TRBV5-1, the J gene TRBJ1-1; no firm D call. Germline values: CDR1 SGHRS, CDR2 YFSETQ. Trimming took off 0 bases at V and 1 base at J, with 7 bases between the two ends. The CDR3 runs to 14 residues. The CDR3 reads CASSLAGRNTEAFF. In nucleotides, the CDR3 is TGCGCCAGCAGCTTGGCCGGGAGGAACACTGAAGCTTTCTTT. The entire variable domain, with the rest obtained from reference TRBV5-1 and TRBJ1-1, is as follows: KAGVTQTPRYLIKTRGQQVTLSCSPISGHRSVSWYQQTPGQGLQFLFEYFSETQRNKGNFPGRFSGRQFSNSRSEMNVSTLELGDSALYLCASSLAGRNTEAFFGQGTRLTVV.

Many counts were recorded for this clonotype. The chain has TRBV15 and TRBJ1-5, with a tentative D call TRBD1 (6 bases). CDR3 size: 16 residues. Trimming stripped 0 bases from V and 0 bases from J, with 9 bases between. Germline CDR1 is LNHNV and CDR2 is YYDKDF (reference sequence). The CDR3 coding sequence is TGTGCCACCAGCAGAGAAGGCAGGGGTAGCAATCAGCCCCAGCATTTT. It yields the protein CATSREGRGSNQPQHF.

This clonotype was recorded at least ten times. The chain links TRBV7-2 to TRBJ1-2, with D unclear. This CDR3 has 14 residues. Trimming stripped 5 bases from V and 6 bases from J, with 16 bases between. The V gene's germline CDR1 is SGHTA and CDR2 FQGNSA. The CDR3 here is CASSPYLKSDGYTF. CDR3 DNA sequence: TGTGCCAGCAGCCCTTATCTCAAATCGGATGGCTACACCTTC.

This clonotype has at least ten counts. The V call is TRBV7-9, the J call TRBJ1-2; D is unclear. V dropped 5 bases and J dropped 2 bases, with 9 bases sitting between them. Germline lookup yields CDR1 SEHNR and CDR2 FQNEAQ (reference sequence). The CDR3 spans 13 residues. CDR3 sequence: CASSPAGNYGYTF. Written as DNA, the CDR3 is TGTGCCAGCAGCCCAGCTGGGAACTATGGCTACACCTTC. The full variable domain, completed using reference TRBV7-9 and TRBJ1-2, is DTGVSQNPRHKITKRGQNVTFRCDPISEHNRLYWYRQTLGQGPEFLTYFQNEAQLEKSRLLSDRFSAERPKGSFSTLEIQRTEQGDSAMYLCASSPAGNYGYTFGSGTRLTVV.

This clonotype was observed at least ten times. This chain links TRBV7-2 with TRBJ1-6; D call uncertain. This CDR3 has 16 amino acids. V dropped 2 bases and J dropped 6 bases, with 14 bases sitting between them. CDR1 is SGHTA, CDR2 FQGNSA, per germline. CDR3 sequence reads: CASSLFEQTSNSPLHF. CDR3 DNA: TGTGCCAGCAGCTTATTTGAACAGACGAGTAATTCACCCCTCCACTTT.

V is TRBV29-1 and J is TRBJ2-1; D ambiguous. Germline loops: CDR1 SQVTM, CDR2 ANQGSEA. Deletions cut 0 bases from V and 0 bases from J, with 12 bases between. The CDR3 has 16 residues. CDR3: CSVEDLSPSSYNEQFF. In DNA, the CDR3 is TGCAGCGTTGAAGATCTGAGCCCAAGCTCCTACAATGAGCAGTTCTTC.

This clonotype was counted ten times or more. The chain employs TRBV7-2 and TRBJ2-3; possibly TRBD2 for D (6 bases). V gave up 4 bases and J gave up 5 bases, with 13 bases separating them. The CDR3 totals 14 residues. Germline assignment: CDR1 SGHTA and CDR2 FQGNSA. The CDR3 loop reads CASSSGGGRDTQYF. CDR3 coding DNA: TGTGCCAGCAGCTCTGGAGGAGGGCGAGATACGCAGTATTTT.

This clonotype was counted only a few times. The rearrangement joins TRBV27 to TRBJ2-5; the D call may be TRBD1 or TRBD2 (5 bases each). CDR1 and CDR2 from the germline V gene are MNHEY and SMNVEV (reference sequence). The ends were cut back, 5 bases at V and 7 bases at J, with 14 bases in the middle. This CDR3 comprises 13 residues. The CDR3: CASSPSGGGTQYF. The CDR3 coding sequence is TGTGCCAGCAGTCCCTCAGGTGGGGGGACCCAGTACTTC.

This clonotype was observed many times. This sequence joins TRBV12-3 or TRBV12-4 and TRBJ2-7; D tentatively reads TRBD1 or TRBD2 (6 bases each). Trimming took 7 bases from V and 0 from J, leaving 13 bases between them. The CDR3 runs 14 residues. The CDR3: CASNPTGASYEQYF. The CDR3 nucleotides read TGTGCCAGCAATCCGACGGGGGCCTCCTACGAGCAGTACTTC.